This is a list of T cell receptor beta chains from one sample in a study of CD8 T cells in ankylosing spondylitis. TCRdb reprocessed the 5' RACE reads with MiXCR, giving one entry per CDR3 protein. The repertoire includes some 800,000 distinct CDR3 sequences, about an eighth of them detected once, and more than 0.5% sits in the top ten. Sequencing used blood, either unsorted or a sorted T cell fraction (not recorded which). The receptors here all came from a male donor with ankylosing spondylitis. The CDR3 runs from the conserved cysteine through the conserved F or W. D genes are given only for firm matches. Expanded clones are given a class, and other clones once, few, many or no size at all.

j_call v_call clone_size cdr3_length d_call cdr3_nt cdr3_aa
TRBJ1-2 TRBV20-1 few 12 NA TGCAGTGGCCCTCTACAGCCGTATGGCTACACCTTC CSGPLQPYGYTF
TRBJ2-1 TRBV4-2 many 15 TRBD2 TGTGCCAGCAGCCAATCGACTAGCGCAGACAATGAGCAGTTCTTC CASSQSTSADNEQFF
TRBJ2-6 TRBV5-1 few 17 NA TGCGCCAGCAGCTCCCTCCCGACAGGTAGCGGGGCCAACGTCCTGACTTTC CASSSLPTGSGANVLTF
TRBJ2-1 TRBV20-1 few 15 TRBD2 TGCAGTGCTGAACTAGCGGGGAGCTCCTACAATGAGCAGTTCTTC CSAELAGSSYNEQFF
TRBJ2-1 TRBV18 NA 11 NA TGTGCCAGCACCTATTTGGATGAGCAGTTCTTC CASTYLDEQFF
TRBJ2-5 TRBV20-1 few 14 NA TGCAGTGCTAGAGATACCGGGGGCGAGGAGACCCAGTACTTC CSARDTGGEETQYF
TRBJ2-3 TRBV10-3 NA 14 NA TGTGCCATCGCAGGCAGGGCGGGCACAGATACGCAGTATTTT CAIAGRAGTDTQYF
TRBJ2-5 TRBV7-6 NA 16 TRBD2 TGTGCCAGCAGCTTAGCACCTAGCGGGGGTTCTCTTTTCCAGTACTTC CASSLAPSGGSLFQYF
TRBJ1-3 TRBV5-1 NA 18 NA TGCGCCAGCAGCTTGGTACAGGGTGGCTGGGACTCTGGAAACACCATATATTTT CASSLVQGGWDSGNTIYF
TRBJ2-3 TRBV10-2 few 15 TRBD1 TGCGCCAGCAGTGGACCGGGACAGACGACAGATACGCAGTATTTT CASSGPGQTTDTQYF
TRBJ2-7 TRBV6-2/TRBV6-3 few 20 NA TGTGCCAGCAGTTACTCGGATGGTCGCAGTTTGGGGGACGAATTCTACGAGCAGTACTTC CASSYSDGRSLGDEFYEQYF
TRBJ1-1 TRBV7-2 NA 15 NA TGTGCCAGCAGCTTAGTGCGGGGGCTGAACACTGAAGCTTTCTTT CASSLVRGLNTEAFF
TRBJ1-2 TRBV28 NA 15 TRBD1 TGTGCCAGCAGTCTCCCACAGGGGAGCGGCTATGGCTACACCTTC CASSLPQGSGYGYTF
TRBJ2-1 TRBV25-1 NA 14 TRBD2 TGTGCCAGCAGTGAAAGGCTAGCGGGGGCCTCTCAGTTCTTC CASSERLAGASQFF
TRBJ2-5 TRBV12-3/TRBV12-4 many 15 TRBD2 TGTGCCAGCAGTTTAGTAGCGGGGCGACAAGAGACCCAGTACTTC CASSLVAGRQETQYF
TRBJ1-2 TRBV9 few 14 NA TGTGCCAGCAGCGTCTCCGGGACGAACTATGGCTACACCTTC CASSVSGTNYGYTF
TRBJ1-2 TRBV2 NA 14 NA TGTGCCAGCAGTTCGACCGTACAGGGCTATGGCTACACCTTC CASSSTVQGYGYTF
TRBJ1-6 TRBV12-3/TRBV12-4 NA 14 NA TGTGCCAGCAGTCCCGGGCCGAGAAATTCACCCCTCCACTTT CASSPGPRNSPLHF
TRBJ2-5 TRBV29-1 many 13 NA TGCAGCGTTGTGACGGTCCCTGGGGAGACCCAGTACTTC CSVVTVPGETQYF
TRBJ2-7 TRBV20-1 NA 14 NA TGCAGTGCTGTCCATGTACAGAGCTCCTACGAGCAGTACTTC CSAVHVQSSYEQYF
TRBJ1-2 TRBV19 NA 13 NA TGTGCCAGTAGTATTGGGTATTTCGATGGCTACACCTTC CASSIGYFDGYTF
TRBJ2-5 TRBV20-1 once 15 TRBD1 TGCAGTGCTGGCCCGGGACAGGGGTACCAAGAGACCCAGTACTTC CSAGPGQGYQETQYF
TRBJ2-4 TRBV20-1 few 14 NA TGCAGTGCTAGAGTTGGACTTAGGGAAAACATTCAGTACTTC CSARVGLRENIQYF
TRBJ1-3 TRBV7-2 NA 14 NA TGTGCCAGCAGCTTCTGGACAGTGGAAAACACCATATATTTT CASSFWTVENTIYF
TRBJ1-6 TRBV4-3 NA 17 TRBD1 TGCGCCAGCAGCCAAGTCCACGGGACAGGGCTGAATTCACCCCTCCACTTT CASSQVHGTGLNSPLHF
TRBJ2-3 TRBV6-1 few 17 TRBD2 TGTGCCAGCACTGAAGGGACTAGCGGGGGTCACGAAGATACGCAGTATTTT CASTEGTSGGHEDTQYF
TRBJ1-1 TRBV7-2 few 12 NA TGTGCCAGCAGCTTTTCGATCTCCGAAGCTTTCTTT CASSFSISEAFF
TRBJ2-5 TRBV20-1 NA 13 TRBD2 TGCAGTGCTAGTTTAGCGGGGGGCGAGACCCAGTACTTC CSASLAGGETQYF
TRBJ2-4 TRBV20-1 NA 11 NA TGCAGTGCTAGGGTCGGGGACATTCAGTACTTC CSARVGDIQYF
TRBJ2-7 TRBV20-1 NA 14 NA TGCAGTGCTAGGAACCTGGGACATTACTACGAGCAGTACTTC CSARNLGHYYEQYF
TRBJ2-7 TRBV19 few 14 TRBD1 TGTGCCAGCCAAGGGACAGGTCGATCCTACGAGCAGTACTTC CASQGTGRSYEQYF
TRBJ1-6 TRBV27 few 15 TRBD1 TGTGCCAGCAGTTCCGGGACAGGGGCCTATTCACCCCTCCACTTT CASSSGTGAYSPLHF
TRBJ1-6 TRBV11-2 few 14 NA TGTGCCAGCAAGAGCAACCCATGGGATTCACCCCTCCACTTT CASKSNPWDSPLHF
TRBJ1-1 TRBV7-9 few 14 NA TGTGCCAGCAGCCCGATTGGACAGAACACTGAAGCTTTCTTT CASSPIGQNTEAFF
TRBJ2-7 TRBV20-1 many 14 TRBD1 TGCAGTGCTAGTAGGGCAGGGGGCTCCTACGAGCAGTACTTC CSASRAGGSYEQYF
TRBJ2-3 TRBV7-2 few 15 NA TGTGCCAGCAGCCTCCTGGTGCAGAGCACAGATACGCAGTATTTT CASSLLVQSTDTQYF
TRBJ1-1 TRBV5-1 NA 16 NA TGCGCCAGCAGCCCTCGGGACCGCCAAATGAACACTGAAGCTTTCTTT CASSPRDRQMNTEAFF
TRBJ2-3 TRBV29-1 NA 14 TRBD2 TGCAGCGTTGTGGGAGCGGGGGTTGGAGATACGCAGTATTTT CSVVGAGVGDTQYF
TRBJ2-5 TRBV28 few 13 NA TGTGCCAGCAGTATACCTTCGGGGGCGACCCAGTACTTC CASSIPSGATQYF
TRBJ2-1 TRBV4-3 NA 15 NA TGCGCCAGCAGCCAAGAGGGGTTAAGAGACAATGAGCAGTTCTTC CASSQEGLRDNEQFF
TRBJ2-1 TRBV5-5 NA 16 NA TGTGCCAGCAGCTTAAGGCGATCGAGCTCCTACAATGAGCAGTTCTTC CASSLRRSSSYNEQFF
TRBJ2-1 TRBV11-1 few 18 NA TGTGCCAGCAGCTGGCACCCCCGCCTGGCCGAGATCCACAATGAGCAGTTCTTC CASSWHPRLAEIHNEQFF
TRBJ2-5 TRBV6-2/TRBV6-3 NA 13 NA TGTGCCAGTAAAAGACAGGCTCAAGAGACCCAGTACTTC CASKRQAQETQYF
TRBJ1-5 TRBV20-1 few 14 NA TGCAGTGCTATACCGGGACTAAGGAGTCAGCCCCAGCATTTT CSAIPGLRSQPQHF
TRBJ1-2 TRBV5-1 NA 13 NA TGCGCCAGCAGACAGGGAATTTCGGATGGCTACACCTTC CASRQGISDGYTF
TRBJ1-1 TRBV12-3/TRBV12-4 NA 14 TRBD1 TGTGCCAGCAGGACCCCGGGACAGGGGACCGAAGCTTTCTTT CASRTPGQGTEAFF
TRBJ2-7 TRBV6-5 few 12 NA TGTGCCAGCAGCCTTATACAGGGCACGGAGTACTTC CASSLIQGTEYF
TRBJ1-4 TRBV9 NA 16 TRBD1 TGTGCCAGCAGCGTAGAGGGACAGACAACTAATGAAAAACTGTTTTTT CASSVEGQTTNEKLFF
TRBJ1-1 TRBV6-1 NA 16 TRBD1 TGTGCCAGCAAAAATCCCCCAGGGGGGATGAACACTGAAGCTTTCTTT CASKNPPGGMNTEAFF
TRBJ2-3 TRBV7-2 few 15 TRBD2 TGTGCCAGCAGCTTAGGGGGGAGGGCCGGGAATACGCAGTATTTT CASSLGGRAGNTQYF
TRBJ1-1 TRBV20-1 NA 13 NA TGCAGTGCTAGAGATCAACGGGGGCCGGGGACTTTCTTT CSARDQRGPGTFF
TRBJ2-7 TRBV20-1 few 14 NA TGCAGTGCTAGTGTATCCAGGGGCCGGGACGAGCAGTACTTC CSASVSRGRDEQYF
TRBJ1-6 TRBV18 many 15 TRBD1 TGTGCCAGCTCACCAGACAGGGTGGCGAATTCACCCCTCCACTTT CASSPDRVANSPLHF
TRBJ1-5 TRBV20-1 few 14 TRBD1 TGCAGTGCTAGCGACAGGGGGCGAGATCAGCCCCAGCATTTT CSASDRGRDQPQHF
TRBJ1-1 TRBV5-1 many 12 NA TGCGCCAGCAGGAGAGATGACACTGAAGCTTTCTTT CASRRDDTEAFF